Given below is one T cell receptor (beta chain) in context. This entry comes from a study of regulatory T cells in long-lasting Graves disease. Libraries of TCR beta came from iRepertoire HTBI primers plus Arm-PCR of CDR3 regions. Using its own MiXCR run on the multiplex PCR reads, TCRdb lists one record per CDR3 protein. The table has roughly 380,000 distinct CDR3 sequences, 16% seen once; the top ten hold 25% to 30%. As for time point: newly diagnosed GD, antithyroid drugs for less than 3 months. The TCR library was made from RNA that had been extracted from PBMCs in TRIzol. These records were also assigned to another study, of T cells in Graves' hyperthyroidism and ophthalmopathy.

The source is a man aged 35-49 years with Graves disease. The sequencing here drew on peripheral blood mononuclear cells (PBMCs), taken at new diagnosis, from a patient treated with antithyroid drugs.

This CDR3 is CASLEGSTDTQYF. DNA for the CDR3: TGTGCCAGCCTTGAAGGAAGCACAGATACGCAGTATTTT. J is TRBJ2-3 and V is TRBV6-1; no reliable D call. The length of the CDR3 is 13 residues. Trimming left V 8 bases short and J 0 bases short, with 9 bases between. Germline V gene sequence: CDR1 MNHNS, CDR2 SASEGT.